This T cell receptor beta chain came from a study of blood T cell repertoires in COVID-19. Turning to the study itself: There were acute and convalescent COVID-19 samples, and they came from the United States, Italy and Spain. The analysed material was cDNA or gDNA that came from T cells, B-cell-depleted T cells, or PBMCs.

Per germline, CDR1 KGHSH and CDR2 LQKENI. J lost 5 bases, V lost 2 bases, and 10 bases had no gene match. This CDR3 comprises 16 residues. Under the authors' procedure: Using reference gene primer amplification, nucleated cell counts were estimated. Sequenced by immunoSEQ multiplex PCR; TCRdb stores in-frame clones only, minus some. That table is the source of V, J and clone size, and D and trimming were worked out from the DNA. The sample contains tens of thousands of clones, 82% of which appear only once. Sequenced sample: peripheral blood. This receptor was taken from a woman aged 55-75 years with acute or convalescent COVID-19. The chain recombines TRBV18 with TRBJ1-1; TRBD1 aligns across 8 bases. DNA of the CDR3: TGTGCCAGCTCACCAAAAGGACAGGGTTTGGGGACTGAAGCTTTCTTT. It encodes CASSPKGQGLGTEAFF.